This paragraph reports one T cell receptor (beta chain). Repertoires were generated with immunoSEQ multiplex PCR, while TCRdb's copy carries only in-frame clones and drops some. The sample has approximately 83,000 clones, about 79% seen once. This specimen comes from a study of radiotherapy plus CTLA-4 blockade in lung cancer. Study context: Among patients, approximately 19% showed objective responses, and approximately 30% had disease control.

V lost 5 bases, J lost 7 bases, and 8 bases stayed unmatched. CDR3 length: 16 residues. From germline, CDR1 is LNHDA and CDR2 SQIVND (reference sequence). The sequence was obtained from a human donor with non-small cell lung cancer who had a partial response to radiotherapy plus ipilimumab. Some clones in this sample may be carry-over from other donors' samples. The starting material was peripheral blood, obtained from a patient treated with radiotherapy plus ipilimumab. The chain couples TRBV19 to TRBJ2-1; 13 bases agree with TRBD2. The CDR3 loop is CASSPRLAGGRNEQFF. In DNA form, the CDR3 reads TGTGCCAGTAGTCCCCGACTAGCGGGAGGTCGGAATGAGCAGTTCTTC.